A selection of T cell receptor beta chains follows, all from one sample in a study of T-cell reconstitution after alpha-beta-depleted transplantation in children. TCRdb re-analysed the PCR reads in MiXCR, keeping a single row per CDR3 protein. The sample carries fewer than 550,000 distinct CDR3 sequences, under 12% recorded once. The source material was PBMCs, sampled before TCRalphabeta/CD19-depleted stem cell transplant. The origin of the receptors is a child aged 2-15 years with inherited bone marrow failure, due to receive a stem cell transplant. Each CDR3 is given with its conserved first and last residue. A D gene is named only where the DNA matches it firmly. For some rows the clone size is stated as once, few or many, or as a class when expanded; others skip it.

CDR3	DNA	size	V	D	J
CTSSRWRAGPLNEQFF	TGCACCAGCAGCCGCTGGCGGGCGGGTCCCCTCAATGAGCAGTTCTTC	.	TRBV1	.	TRBJ2-1
CASNSGNTGELFF	TGTGCCAGCAATTCAGGCAACACCGGGGAGCTGTTTTTT	.	TRBV28	.	TRBJ2-2
CASSDLAGGPYEQYF	TGTGCCAGCAGCGATTTAGCGGGAGGGCCCTACGAGCAGTACTTC	.	TRBV28	TRBD2	TRBJ2-7
CASSGQDRVNEQYF	TGTGCCAGCAGTGGACAGGACAGGGTTAACGAGCAGTACTTC	many	TRBV2	TRBD1	TRBJ2-7
CASSSGTSPDTQYF	TGTGCCAGCAGTTCCGGGACGTCTCCAGATACGCAGTATTTT	many	TRBV28	.	TRBJ2-3
CASSPLGPMNTGELFF	TGTGCCAGCAGCCCTCTTGGGCCGATGAACACCGGGGAGCTGTTTTTT	many	TRBV3-1	.	TRBJ2-2
CSARALAEQWDYEQYF	TGCAGTGCTAGAGCATTGGCGGAGCAATGGGACTACGAGCAGTACTTC	many	TRBV20-1	.	TRBJ2-7
CASSQLTSGIAYLETQYF	TGCGCCAGCAGCCAACTGACTAGCGGGATCGCCTACTTGGAGACCCAGTACTTC	many	TRBV4-1	TRBD2	TRBJ2-5
CSVDGTLGNTIYF	TGCAGCGTCGACGGGACCCTAGGAAACACCATATATTTT	many	TRBV29-1	.	TRBJ1-3
CASRPRGRPSYEQYF	TGTGCCAGCAGGCCCCGAGGGAGGCCTTCCTACGAGCAGTACTTC	many	TRBV6-5	.	TRBJ2-7
CASSVVASGTEAFF	TGTGCCAGCAGCGTAGTGGCCTCCGGGACTGAAGCTTTCTTT	many	TRBV9	.	TRBJ1-1
CASSSVPEAFF	TGTGCCAGCAGCTCCGTACCTGAAGCTTTCTTT	.	TRBV7-9	.	TRBJ1-1
CASSFESGLINTGELFF	TGTGCCAGCAGCTTCGAATCGGGACTAATAAACACCGGGGAGCTGTTTTTT	.	TRBV11-2	TRBD2	TRBJ2-2
CAWSVRAYTEAFF	TGTGCCTGGAGTGTAAGGGCTTACACTGAAGCTTTCTTT	.	TRBV30	.	TRBJ1-1
CASSPPTLLGLQGNEQFF	TGTGCCAGCTCACCACCGACGCTATTGGGACTCCAGGGCAATGAGCAGTTCTTC	many	TRBV18	.	TRBJ2-1
CASSESQGANSVTEAFF	TGCGCCAGCAGCGAATCCCAGGGGGCCAATTCGGTCACTGAAGCTTTCTTT	.	TRBV5-1	TRBD1	TRBJ1-1
CASRDRGTRQYF	TGTGCCAGCAGGGATCGCGGGACCCGGCAGTACTTC	many	TRBV2	.	TRBJ2-7
CASSLVGGLDYSRYEQYF	TGTGCCAGCAGCTTAGTTGGAGGCCTGGACTACTCGCGCTACGAGCAGTACTTC	.	TRBV11-2	.	TRBJ2-7
CASSTTSGSYYEQYF	TGTGCCAGCAGCACTACTAGCGGGAGTTACTACGAGCAGTACTTC	many	TRBV7-9	TRBD2	TRBJ2-7
CASSDGTSGTRSYEQYF	TGTGCCAGCAGCGACGGGACTAGCGGGACCCGCTCCTACGAGCAGTACTTC	.	TRBV9	TRBD2	TRBJ2-7
CASNPHRRRHVQYF	TGCGCCAGCAACCCCCACAGGAGAAGGCATGTGCAGTACTTC	many	TRBV4-3	.	TRBJ2-7
CSASPLDFQETQYF	TGCAGTGCTAGTCCCCTCGATTTCCAAGAGACCCAGTACTTC	many	TRBV20-1	.	TRBJ2-5
CASSSEGNYEQYF	TGCGCCAGCAGCTCCGAAGGGAACTACGAGCAGTACTTC	many	TRBV5-1	.	TRBJ2-7
CAHDGEQFF	TGTGCCCACGACGGCGAGCAGTTCTTC	many	TRBV6-9	.	TRBJ2-1